These 26 T cell receptor beta chains were all obtained from the same sample, sequenced in a study of cytomegalovirus exposure and HLA in healthy donors (dated by TCRdb to 2015 to 2018). Receptor libraries were prepared by the immunoSEQ multiplex PCR assay. For the multiplex PCR, a mixture combining 60 forward primers for TCR Vbeta segments and 13 reverse primers for TCR Jbeta segments was used. TCRdb mirrors the immuneACCESS table, restricted to in-frame sequences. Some clones are absent from its copies; in checked studies, under half trace to an unresolved V gene, and the reason for the others is unknown. This sample lists around 94,000 clones; approximately 77% were detected once. Roughly 4.5% of the sample is in the top ten clones. Specimen: PBMCs. These receptors were obtained from a woman aged 40 to 50 in good health and CMV-seronegative.

The genes are TRBV9 and TRBJ2-3; a possible D gene is TRBD2 (6 bases). Trimming pared 4 bases from V and 4 bases from J, leaving 22 bases between. Germline V CDR1 and CDR2: SGDLS, YYNGEE. The CDR3 extends over 17 amino acids. The CDR3 loop reads CASSLFDIPRLADTQYF. For the CDR3, the DNA is TGTGCCAGCAGCCTCTTCGACATCCCTCGACTAGCAGATACGCAGTATTTT.

The chain recombines TRBV6-4 with TRBJ2-1; D possibly corresponds to TRBD1 (6 bases). The CDR3 consists of 13 residues. Trimming removed 4 bases from V and 10 bases from J, with 14 bases in between. Germline CDR1 reads MRHNA; CDR2 reads SNTAGT. In nucleotides, the CDR3 is TGTGCCAGCAGTGCCACAGGGCGTGGCGAGCAGTTCTTC. As protein: CASSATGRGEQFF.

The CDR3: CASSHRPEGQAGNTIYF. The CDR3 DNA follows: TGCGCCAGCAGCCACAGGCCCGAGGGACAGGCGGGAAACACCATATATTTT. V usage is TRBV4-1 and J usage is TRBJ1-3; 8 bases align to TRBD1. V was pared by 3 bases and J by 4 bases, with 11 bases of the junction left unmatched. The CDR3 length is 17 residues. Germline V gene sequence: CDR1 MGHRA, CDR2 YSYEKL.

The chain is built from TRBV4-3 and TRBJ2-6; D is unresolved. The germline CDR1 and CDR2 sequences are LGHNA and YSLEER. This CDR3 has 16 amino acids. V lost 0 bases, J lost 0 bases, and 6 bases lay in between. This CDR3 is CASSQESGSGANVLTF. For the CDR3, the DNA is TGCGCCAGCAGCCAAGAATCGGGCTCTGGGGCCAACGTCCTGACTTTC.

The rearrangement uses TRBV7-3 and TRBJ2-1; weak D call: TRBD2 (6 bases). Looked up from germline, CDR1 is SGHTA and CDR2 is FQGTGA. With 1 base removed from V and 0 bases from J, the gap between germline ends came to 10 bases. The CDR3 runs 16 residues. CDR3 DNA sequence: TGTGCCAGCAGCTTAAACCCCGGGAGCTCCTACAATGAGCAGTTCTTC. This translates into CASSLNPGSSYNEQFF.

V gene TRBV5-8 combines with J gene TRBJ1-1; TRBD1 might be the D (5 bases). Trimming took 1 base from V and 5 from J, leaving 18 bases between them. Germline V CDR1 and CDR2: SGHTS, YDEGEE. CDR3 length equals 16 residues. CDR3 in amino acids: CASSLSQGTLRTEAFF. In DNA form, the CDR3 reads TGTGCCAGCAGCTTGTCGCAGGGAACTCTTAGGACTGAAGCTTTCTTT. Full variable domain (rest looked up from reference TRBV5-8 and TRBJ1-1): EAGVTQSPTHLIKTRGQQATLRCSPISGHTSVYWYQQALGLGLQFLLWYDEGEERNRGNFPPRFSGRQFPNYSSELNVNALELEDSALYLCASSLSQGTLRTEAFFGQGTRLTVV.

The chain couples TRBV4-1 to TRBJ2-7; 7 nucleotides agree with TRBD1. The V gene end was trimmed by 5 bases and the J gene end by 2 bases; junction bases not matched to a gene: 3. There are 13 residues in the CDR3. Germline CDR1 reads MGHRA; CDR2 reads YSYEKL. In nucleotides, the CDR3 is TGCGCCAGCAGCGGGACAGCGCCCTACGAGCAGTACTTC. It translates to CASSGTAPYEQYF.

This chain connects TRBV4-1 to TRBJ2-6; no definite D call. The length of the CDR3 is 14 residues. The germline V gene has CDR1 MGHRA and CDR2 YSYEKL. With 0 bases removed from V and 11 bases from J, the gap between germline ends came to 11 bases. The CDR3 DNA sequence: TGCGCCAGCAGCCAAGATACTCGGGTGGACGTCCTGACTTTC. Encoded protein: CASSQDTRVDVLTF.

The chain employs TRBV19 and TRBJ1-1, with D possibly being TRBD1 (5 bases). Germline V gene lookup returns CDR1 LNHDA and CDR2 SQIVND (reference sequence). Trimming removed 7 bases from V and 5 bases from J, with 17 bases in between. The CDR3 is 14 amino acids. The chain's CDR3 is CASNTPTATTEAFF. The CDR3 nucleotides are TGTGCCAGTAACACCCCGACAGCGACAACTGAAGCTTTCTTT. Complete variable domain (other parts from reference TRBV19 and TRBJ1-1): DGGITQSPKYLFRKEGQNVTLSCEQNLNHDAMYWYRQDPGQGLRLIYYSQIVNDFQKGDIAEGYSVSREKKESFPLTVTSAQKNPTAFYLCASNTPTATTEAFFGQGTRLTVV.

The chain links TRBV30 to TRBJ2-7, with D perhaps TRBD1 (6 bases). With 2 bases removed from V and 3 bases from J, the gap between germline ends came to 17 bases. Germline loops: CDR1 GTSNPN, CDR2 SVGIG (reference sequence). This CDR3 comprises 15 residues. The CDR3 protein is CAWSLSGTPDYEQYF. CDR3 sequence (DNA): TGTGCCTGGAGTCTCTCCGGGACACCCGACTACGAGCAGTACTTC. Together with reference TRBV30 and TRBJ2-7, the CDR3 gives the full variable domain: SQTIHQWPATLVQPVGSPLSLECTVEGTSNPNLYWYRQAAGRGLQLLFYSVGIGQISSEVPQNLSASRPQDRQFILSSKKLLLSDSGFYLCAWSLSGTPDYEQYFGPGTRLTVT.

V and J are TRBV7-9 and TRBJ1-2; D is unresolved. The germline V and J ends were trimmed by 3 bases and 0 bases, with 8 bases remaining between them. This CDR3 has 14 amino acids. Looked up from germline, CDR1 is SEHNR and CDR2 is FQNEAQ (reference sequence). The CDR3 nucleotides read TGTGCCAGCAGCTTGTCAGTTACTAACTATGGCTACACCTTC. Translating gives CASSLSVTNYGYTF.

The chain links TRBV6-5 to TRBJ2-6, with D possibly being TRBD2 (6 bases). In germline, CDR1 is MNHEY, CDR2 SVGAGI. The CDR3 is 15 amino acids. Trimming shortened V by 6 bases and J by 1 base, and 10 bases separated the two germline ends. CDR3 loop: CASRRAGSGANVLTF. Written as DNA, the CDR3 is TGTGCCAGCAGACGCGCGGGGTCTGGGGCCAACGTCCTGACTTTC.

The chain is built from TRBV12-2 and TRBJ1-4. TRBV12-2 is termed a pseudogene. The CDR3 runs to 10 residues. CDR3 sequence (DNA): TGTGCAAGTCGCTCTCAAAAACTGTTTTTT. Its protein is CASRSQKLFF.

This chain uses TRBV23-1 with TRBJ2-5; possibly TRBD1 for D (5 bases). TRBV23-1 is labeled an ORF, and its function is uncertain. The CDR3 totals 17 residues. Trimming took off 0 bases at V and 2 bases at J, with 16 bases between the two ends. The CDR3 DNA is TGCGCCAGCAGTCAATCTTTTGGCCAGGGTTGGCAAGAGACCCAGTACTTC. Translating gives CASSQSFGQGWQETQYF.

This sequence joins TRBV5-1 and TRBJ2-5; 9 positions match TRBD2. Germline V gene sequence: CDR1 SGHRS, CDR2 YFSETQ. The ends lost 3 bases at V and 5 bases at J; junction bases unmatched: 11. There are 16 residues in the CDR3. CDR3 sequence: CASSSASGVEFETQYF. DNA for the CDR3: TGCGCCAGCAGCTCGGCTAGCGGGGTAGAGTTTGAGACCCAGTACTTC.

The chain combines TRBV5-8 with TRBJ2-3; 14 bases are shared with TRBD2. Trimming cost V 3 bases and J 2 bases; bases outside gene matches: 8. Germline V lookup: CDR1 SGHTS, CDR2 YDEGEE. The CDR3 loop spans 18 amino acids. CDR3 in amino acids: CASSSQGTSGRYTDTQYF. The CDR3 DNA is TGTGCCAGCAGCTCACAAGGGACTAGCGGGAGATACACAGATACGCAGTATTTT.

The chain is built from TRBV30 and TRBJ1-1, with 7 nucleotides matching TRBD1. Germline V gene sequence: CDR1 GTSNPN, CDR2 SVGIG (reference sequence). This CDR3 has 12 amino acids. Trimming took 7 bases from V and 11 from J; bases not matched to a gene: 13. The CDR3 DNA sequence: TGTGCCTCGGACAGGCCCGGGGAGCGGGCTTTCTTT. Amino acids: CASDRPGERAFF.

The chain uses TRBV27 and TRBJ2-1; 8 nucleotides line up with TRBD1. Germline trimming cut 4 bases from V and 5 bases from J; bases unmatched to any gene: 4. Germline V gene sequence: CDR1 MNHEY, CDR2 SMNVEV (reference sequence). The CDR3 is 14 amino acids. CDR3 sequence: CASSSRTGNNEQFF. Written as DNA, the CDR3 is TGTGCCAGCAGTTCCCGGACAGGGAACAATGAGCAGTTCTTC.

In this sample, this clone turned up once. The chain uses TRBV5-1 and TRBJ2-7; 7 nucleotides line up with TRBD2. J gave up 0 bases and V 3 bases, and 6 bases lay outside the gene matches. This CDR3 has 15 amino acids. Looked up from germline, CDR1 is SGHRS and CDR2 is YFSETQ. In nucleotides, the CDR3 is TGCGCCAGCAGCTCACTCGCGGGGGACTCCTACGAGCAGTACTTC. The encoded protein is CASSSLAGDSYEQYF.

This clone is a singleton in its sample. The chain carries TRBV6-1 and TRBJ2-6, with a tentative D call TRBD1 (5 bases). Germline lookup yields CDR1 MNHNS and CDR2 SASEGT. The CDR3 consists of 14 residues. Between the trimmed V and J ends, which lost 6 bases and 0 bases, there was a span of 6 bases. CDR3 in DNA: TGTGCCAGCAGAACAGGCTCTGGGGCCAACGTCCTGACTTTC. This sequence encodes CASRTGSGANVLTF.

This sequence joins TRBV7-2 and TRBJ1-5; maybe TRBD1 (6 bases). Germline CDR1 reads SGHTA; CDR2 reads FQGNSA. The CDR3 is 15 residues long. Deletions cut 1 base from V and 4 bases from J, with 11 bases between. The CDR3 region is CASSLVGGRNQPQHF. Here the CDR3 DNA reads TGTGCCAGCAGCTTAGTGGGGGGGCGGAATCAGCCCCAGCATTTT. Supplemented by reference TRBV7-2 and TRBJ1-5, the full variable domain reads GAGVSQSPSNKVTEKGKDVELRCDPISGHTALYWYRQSLGQGLEFLIYFQGNSAPDKSGLPSDRFSAERTGGSVSTLTIQRTQQEDSAVYLCASSLVGGRNQPQHFGDGTRLSIL.

The chain carries TRBV11-2 and TRBJ2-3; D call uncertain. In germline, CDR1 is SGHAT, CDR2 FQNNGV. V was pared by 2 bases and J by 4 bases, with 10 bases between. The CDR3 consists of 14 residues. As DNA, the CDR3 is TGTGCCAGCAGCTTATTGGGCTTCCCAGATACGCAGTATTTT. Translation gives CASSLLGFPDTQYF.

The V and J genes are TRBV14 and TRBJ2-7, with D tentatively TRBD1 (5 bases). The V end lost 4 bases, the J end lost 10 bases, and 14 bases lay between the germline ends. The CDR3 is 12 residues long. Per germline, CDR1 SGHDN and CDR2 FVKESK. CDR3 protein: CASSPAGPVQYF. DNA for the CDR3: TGTGCCAGCAGCCCGGCAGGGCCCGTTCAGTACTTC.

V usage is TRBV29-1 and J usage is TRBJ1-3, with D unclear. Deletions cut 2 bases from V and 4 bases from J, with 9 bases between. Per germline, CDR1 SQVTM and CDR2 ANQGSEA. The CDR3 length is 13 residues. CDR3 sequence reads: CSVERGPGNTIYF. The CDR3 coding sequence is TGCAGCGTTGAACGGGGTCCCGGAAACACCATATATTTT.

V is TRBV15 and J is TRBJ2-7; 7 bases align to TRBD2. V was pared by 2 bases and J by 6 bases, with 22 bases of the junction left unmatched. CDR3 length: 19 residues. From germline, CDR1 is LNHNV and CDR2 YYDKDF (reference sequence). CDR3 residues: CATSRRRAEIERGAFEQYF. CDR3 nucleotide sequence: TGTGCCACCAGCAGAAGGAGAGCCGAAATCGAGCGGGGAGCATTCGAGCAGTACTTC.

The chain couples TRBV9 to TRBJ1-1; TRBD1 aligns across 10 bases. Germline V lookup: CDR1 SGDLS, CDR2 YYNGEE. The CDR3 runs to 17 residues. After removal of 3 bases from V and 0 bases from J, the junction contained 8 bases not matched to a gene. CDR3: CASSGGWDRGLNTEAFF. The CDR3 DNA follows: TGTGCCAGCAGCGGAGGGTGGGACAGGGGCTTGAACACTGAAGCTTTCTTT.